A selection of T cell receptor beta chains follows, all from one sample in a study of T cells in Graves' hyperthyroidism and ophthalmopathy. TCRdb reprocessed the multiplex PCR reads with MiXCR, giving one entry per CDR3 protein. The data show around 420,000 distinct CDR3 sequences, with around 14% seen just once and just under 8% held by the top ten. The specimen was blood. The receptor source for this set is a woman aged 18-29 years with Graves' hyperthyroidism. The CDR3 runs from the conserved cysteine through the conserved F or W. Each record gives: V gene, CDR3 protein.

>TRBV3-1
CASSHTSGSGVGSTDTQYF
>TRBV6-1
CASSTPTGELFF
>TRBV19
CASSIHRGTAKFSNQPQHF
>TRBV27
CASSFGRGPTGELFF
>TRBV10-3
CAISGGTGGETQYF
>TRBV12-3/TRBV12-4
CASSLAKESNYGYTF
>TRBV4-1
CASSQRGLAGREQYF
>TRBV10-3
CAISETGIDYNEQFF
>TRBV7-9
CASSLGVPEQYF
>TRBV11-2
CASSLEGAPPDTQYF
>TRBV10-3
CAISTPPGLAAYNEQFF
>TRBV9
CASSARVSGYEQYF
>TRBV5-5
CASSLDLGNQPQHF
>TRBV18
CASSPVGTGYGYTF
>TRBV10-3
CASNSGRTDTQYF
>TRBV12-3/TRBV12-4
CASSLKGSRRHTDTQYF
>TRBV13
CASSTERSSYEQYF
>TRBV6-1
CASSANRGDTEAFF
>TRBV5-1
CASSLARVRGQETQYF
>TRBV6-1
CASSPLEGGTQYF
>TRBV24-1
CATSEALSGELFF
>TRBV7-8
CASSTQGVETQYF